Listed below are T cell receptor beta chains from one sample, sequenced in a study of cytomegalovirus exposure and HLA in healthy donors. Produced via immunoSEQ multiplex PCR; TCRdb's table is partial and in-frame only. The sample contains 300,000 to 350,000 clones, 88% of which appear only once. Material for sequencing was PBMCs. The source of these receptors is a man aged 30 to 45 in good health and CMV-seronegative. CDR3s include the opening cysteine and the closing phenylalanine or tryptophan. The order of the fields is CDR3 length, V gene, D gene, clone size, J gene, CDR3 protein, CDR3 DNA. The D gene is left open where the match is weak. Only part of the rows carry a size: once, few, many, or a class if the clone is expanded.

length: 14; V: TRBV7-2; D: .; size: .; J: TRBJ1-6; CDR3: CASSLILPRSPLHF; DNA: TGTGCCAGCAGCTTAATCCTCCCGAGATCACCCCTCCACTTT
length: 12; V: TRBV29-1; D: TRBD1; size: .; J: TRBJ1-2; CDR3: CSVPTGDYGYTF; DNA: TGCAGCGTACCGACAGGGGACTATGGCTACACCTTC
length: 14; V: TRBV18; D: .; size: .; J: TRBJ2-7; CDR3: CASSPGGGAYEQYF; DNA: TGTGCCAGCTCACCAGGTGGAGGGGCCTACGAGCAGTACTTC
length: 14; V: TRBV4-1; D: TRBD2; size: .; J: TRBJ2-1; CDR3: CASSGRDPYNEQFF; DNA: TGCGCCAGCAGCGGGAGGGACCCCTACAATGAGCAGTTCTTC
length: 19; V: TRBV6-1; D: TRBD1; size: .; J: TRBJ2-1; CDR3: CASSENIGQAQSRYNEQFF; DNA: TGTGCCAGCAGTGAAAACATAGGACAGGCCCAGTCCCGCTACAATGAGCAGTTCTTC
length: 13; V: TRBV7-2; D: .; size: .; J: TRBJ2-7; CDR3: CASSYKNRDEQYF; DNA: TGTGCCAGCAGCTATAAAAACAGGGACGAGCAGTACTTC
length: 13; V: TRBV11-2; D: TRBD2; size: .; J: TRBJ2-5; CDR3: CATLPGGTETQYF; DNA: TGTGCCACCTTACCGGGGGGGACAGAGACCCAGTACTTC
length: 14; V: TRBV4-1; D: TRBD1; size: .; J: TRBJ2-7; CDR3: CASSPTGGGYEQYF; DNA: TGCGCCAGCAGCCCGACAGGGGGCGGCTACGAGCAGTACTTC
length: 14; V: TRBV5-4; D: .; size: .; J: TRBJ1-2; CDR3: CASSLIGIEGGYTF; DNA: TGTGCCAGCAGCTTAATCGGGATCGAAGGGGGCTACACCTTC
length: 14; V: TRBV4-1; D: .; size: once; J: TRBJ2-1; CDR3: CASSQDQQAWEQFF; DNA: TGCGCCAGCAGCCAAGACCAGCAGGCGTGGGAGCAGTTCTTC
length: 15; V: TRBV7-9; D: TRBD1; size: .; J: TRBJ2-7; CDR3: CASSLAGTGSYEQYF; DNA: TGTGCCAGCAGCTTAGCGGGGACAGGGTCCTACGAGCAGTACTTC
length: 14; V: TRBV7-2; D: .; size: once; J: TRBJ1-6; CDR3: CASSLEQGDSPLHF; DNA: TGTGCCAGCAGCTTAGAACAGGGTGATTCACCCCTCCACTTT
length: 15; V: TRBV18; D: TRBD1; size: .; J: TRBJ2-1; CDR3: CASSRTGAGYNEQFF; DNA: TGTGCCAGCTCCAGGACAGGGGCGGGGTACAATGAGCAGTTCTTC
length: 14; V: TRBV30; D: .; size: .; J: TRBJ1-4; CDR3: CAWSVGGTNEKLFF; DNA: TGTGCCTGGAGTGTCGGGGGGACAAATGAAAAACTGTTTTTT
length: 15; V: TRBV5-4; D: .; size: .; J: TRBJ2-1; CDR3: CASSFPGSSYNEQFF; DNA: TGTGCCAGCAGCTTTCCGGGGAGCTCCTACAATGAGCAGTTCTTC
length: 15; V: TRBV27; D: TRBD1; size: .; J: TRBJ2-1; CDR3: CASSKPGQGHNEQFF; DNA: TGTGCCAGCAGTAAACCGGGACAGGGTCACAATGAGCAGTTCTTC
length: 15; V: TRBV19; D: .; size: .; J: TRBJ2-7; CDR3: CASSRRAGRHEEQYF; DNA: TGTGCCAGTAGTAGGCGGGCGGGGAGGCATGAGGAGCAGTACTTC
length: 15; V: TRBV6-5; D: TRBD1; size: .; J: TRBJ1-3; CDR3: CASTPDRVPGNTIYF; DNA: TGTGCCAGCACCCCGGACAGGGTCCCTGGAAACACCATATATTTT
length: 16; V: TRBV6-4; D: TRBD2; size: few; J: TRBJ2-6; CDR3: CASSEGGASGANVLTF; DNA: TGTGCCAGCAGTGAGGGAGGGGCCTCTGGGGCCAACGTCCTGACTTTC
length: 12; V: TRBV5-1; D: .; size: .; J: TRBJ1-2; CDR3: CASSPDIQGYTF; DNA: TGCGCCAGCAGCCCGGACATTCAGGGCTACACCTTC
length: 15; V: TRBV18; D: TRBD2; size: .; J: TRBJ2-5; CDR3: CASSPGTRMIETQYF; DNA: TGTGCCAGCTCACCCGGGACTAGGATGATAGAGACCCAGTACTTC
length: 17; V: TRBV5-5; D: TRBD2; size: .; J: TRBJ2-3; CDR3: CASSPSWASGPHEAQYF; DNA: TGTGCCAGCAGCCCCAGTTGGGCTAGCGGGCCGCACGAGGCGCAGTATTTT
length: 17; V: TRBV10-3; D: TRBD1; size: .; J: TRBJ1-1; CDR3: CAISDWPKDRANTEAFF; DNA: TGTGCCATCAGTGATTGGCCGAAAGACAGGGCGAACACTGAAGCTTTCTTT
length: 15; V: TRBV5-1; D: TRBD1; size: .; J: TRBJ2-5; CDR3: CASSLGTGGGETQYF; DNA: TGCGCCAGCAGCTTGGGAACAGGGGGAGGAGAGACCCAGTACTTC
length: 11; V: TRBV7-9; D: TRBD1; size: .; J: TRBJ2-7; CDR3: CASSIGQAQYF; DNA: TGTGCCAGCAGCATTGGACAGGCGCAGTACTTC
length: 15; V: TRBV7-2; D: TRBD1; size: .; J: TRBJ2-5; CDR3: CASSIVQGARETQYF; DNA: TGTGCCAGCAGCATTGTCCAGGGGGCTCGGGAGACCCAGTACTTC
length: 13; V: TRBV2; D: TRBD1; size: .; J: TRBJ1-2; CDR3: CASAVDRASGYTF; DNA: TGTGCCAGCGCGGTGGACAGGGCCAGTGGCTACACCTTC
length: 14; V: TRBV7-2; D: .; size: .; J: TRBJ2-5; CDR3: CASSSSTGYETQYF; DNA: TGTGCCAGCAGTTCCTCTACAGGGTACGAGACCCAGTACTTC
length: 15; V: TRBV6-5; D: .; size: .; J: TRBJ2-2; CDR3: CASSYVGDSTGELFF; DNA: TGTGCCAGCAGTTACGTAGGTGACAGCACCGGGGAGCTGTTTTTT
length: 16; V: TRBV7-9; D: TRBD2; size: .; J: TRBJ2-3; CDR3: CASSFVAGGSTDTQYF; DNA: TGTGCCAGCAGCTTTGTTGCGGGGGGAAGCACAGATACGCAGTATTTT
length: 16; V: TRBV10-3; D: .; size: .; J: TRBJ2-7; CDR3: CAISEAEVRLNYEQYF; DNA: TGTGCCATCAGTGAGGCGGAAGTGAGACTCAACTACGAGCAGTACTTC
length: 14; V: TRBV19; D: .; size: .; J: TRBJ1-1; CDR3: CASNQWREGTEAFF; DNA: TGTGCCAGTAACCAATGGAGGGAAGGCACTGAAGCTTTCTTT
length: 15; V: TRBV4-1; D: TRBD1; size: .; J: TRBJ1-4; CDR3: CASSQRTGGWEKLFF; DNA: TGCGCCAGCAGCCAACGGACAGGGGGCTGGGAAAAACTGTTTTTT
length: 15; V: TRBV9; D: .; size: .; J: TRBJ2-6; CDR3: CASSRVVSGANVLTF; DNA: TGTGCCAGCAGTCGGGTCGTCTCTGGGGCCAACGTCCTGACTTTC
length: 15; V: TRBV4-3; D: .; size: .; J: TRBJ1-5; CDR3: CASSHGGDGLQPQHF; DNA: TGCGCCAGCAGCCATGGAGGCGATGGGCTTCAGCCCCAGCATTTT
length: 13; V: TRBV7-7; D: .; size: .; J: TRBJ2-2; CDR3: CASSLERTGELFF; DNA: TGTGCCAGCAGCTTAGAGAGGACAGGGGAGCTGTTTTTT
length: 14; V: TRBV6-1; D: TRBD2; size: .; J: TRBJ2-5; CDR3: CASTPTGGRETQYF; DNA: TGTGCCAGCACTCCGACGGGGGGGCGGGAGACCCAGTACTTC
length: 16; V: TRBV14; D: TRBD2; size: .; J: TRBJ2-3; CDR3: CASSQALAGGTDTQYF; DNA: TGTGCCAGCAGCCAAGCCCTAGCGGGGGGCACAGATACGCAGTATTTT
length: 15; V: TRBV18; D: TRBD2; size: .; J: TRBJ2-5; CDR3: CASSEASGFQETQYF; DNA: TGTGCCAGCTCAGAGGCTAGCGGGTTCCAAGAGACCCAGTACTTC
length: 12; V: TRBV30; D: .; size: .; J: TRBJ1-5; CDR3: CAAGVMSQPQHF; DNA: TGTGCGGCAGGGGTCATGAGTCAGCCCCAGCATTTT
length: 14; V: TRBV27; D: .; size: .; J: TRBJ1-1; CDR3: CASSWGLHQTEAFF; DNA: TGTGCCAGCAGTTGGGGCCTCCACCAGACTGAAGCTTTCTTT
length: 17; V: TRBV7-9; D: TRBD2; size: .; J: TRBJ2-3; CDR3: CASSPVFGLAGTDTQYF; DNA: TGTGCCAGCAGCCCCGTTTTCGGACTAGCGGGCACAGATACGCAGTATTTT
length: 13; V: TRBV5-6; D: TRBD1; size: .; J: TRBJ1-2; CDR3: CASSYRQGRGYTF; DNA: TGTGCCAGCAGCTATAGACAGGGTCGTGGCTACACCTTC
length: 20; V: TRBV4-1; D: .; size: .; J: TRBJ2-7; CDR3: CASSQDYELGTSAPSYEQYF; DNA: TGCGCCAGCAGCCAAGACTATGAGCTCGGGACAAGCGCCCCCTCCTACGAGCAGTACTTC
length: 14; V: TRBV27; D: .; size: .; J: TRBJ2-1; CDR3: CASSPGSSYNEQFF; DNA: TGTGCCAGCAGCCCGGGGTCCTCCTACAATGAGCAGTTCTTC
length: 18; V: TRBV5-4; D: TRBD2; size: .; J: TRBJ2-3; CDR3: CASSPLGLAGSSTDTQYF; DNA: TGTGCCAGCAGCCCCCTGGGGCTAGCGGGATCTTCCACAGATACGCAGTATTTT
length: 15; V: TRBV19; D: .; size: .; J: TRBJ1-5; CDR3: CASSIDHRSYQPQHF; DNA: TGTGCCAGTAGTATAGATCATCGGAGCTATCAGCCCCAGCATTTT
length: 14; V: TRBV2; D: TRBD2; size: .; J: TRBJ2-3; CDR3: CATRLAGGADTQYF; DNA: TGTGCCACCCGACTAGCTGGGGGTGCCGATACGCAGTATTTT
length: 16; V: TRBV7-6; D: .; size: .; J: TRBJ1-3; CDR3: CASSFTDRYTGNTIYF; DNA: TGTGCCAGCAGCTTCACCGACAGGTATACTGGAAACACCATATATTTT
length: 12; V: TRBV10-3; D: .; size: .; J: TRBJ1-5; CDR3: CAIMTDNQPQHF; DNA: TGTGCCATCATGACAGATAATCAGCCCCAGCATTTT
length: 15; V: TRBV7-6; D: .; size: .; J: TRBJ2-3; CDR3: CASSLARAGADTQYF; DNA: TGTGCCAGCAGCTTAGCGCGGGCAGGAGCAGATACGCAGTATTTT
length: 15; V: TRBV6-6; D: .; size: few; J: TRBJ1-6; CDR3: CASGRGGQTLSPLHF; DNA: TGTGCCAGCGGGAGGGGTGGTCAGACCCTTTCACCCCTCCACTTT
length: 16; V: TRBV7-6; D: .; size: .; J: TRBJ2-1; CDR3: CASSLPPGSSYNEQFF; DNA: TGTGCCAGCAGCCTCCCCCCGGGAAGCTCCTACAATGAGCAGTTCTTC
length: 15; V: TRBV19; D: .; size: .; J: TRBJ2-7; CDR3: CASSIGRSPPYEQYF; DNA: TGTGCCAGTAGTATAGGACGGAGCCCCCCCTACGAGCAGTACTTC
length: 16; V: TRBV6-6; D: TRBD2; size: .; J: TRBJ2-5; CDR3: CASSYLAGEGQETQYF; DNA: TGTGCCAGCAGTTATCTAGCGGGGGAGGGGCAAGAGACCCAGTACTTC